These 8 T cell receptor beta chains were sequenced from one sample in a study of T cells in Graves' hyperthyroidism and ophthalmopathy. Researchers took RNA transcripts and amplified the TCR beta CDR3 regions from them. Using the HTBI primer set, a first-round RT-PCR was run on the TCR CDR3. MiXCR was run by TCRdb on the multiplex PCR reads, yielding one entry per CDR3 protein. Of approximately 520,000 distinct CDR3 sequences in the sample, roughly a quarter were seen once. The sequenced sample consisted of blood. The source of these receptors is a woman in her 30s with Graves' ophthalmopathy.

The chain combines TRBV6-1 with TRBJ1-1; D may be TRBD1 (5 bases). V was clipped by 0 bases and J by 12 bases, with 17 bases between them. CDR1 MNHNS and CDR2 SASEGT come from the germline V gene. CDR3 length: 14 residues. The CDR3 is CASSEAGTLPRTFF. The CDR3, as DNA: TGTGCCAGCAGTGAAGCGGGGACCCTACCGAGAACTTTCTTT.

This clonotype showed up many times. The chain uses TRBV12-3 or TRBV12-4 and TRBJ2-7; D unresolved. CDR3 length equals 11 residues. Trimming shortened V by 5 bases and J by 4 bases, and 6 bases separated the two germline ends. The CDR3 protein is CASSRKYEQYF. In DNA, the CDR3 is TGTGCCAGCAGTCGTAAGTACGAGCAGTACTTC.

This clonotype was observed many times. The V call is TRBV12-5, the J call TRBJ2-7; D may be TRBD1 or TRBD2 (5 bases each). There are 16 residues in the CDR3. Trimming cost V 3 bases and J 3 bases, with 18 bases left between them. CDR1 is LGHNT and CDR2 is FRNRAP in the germline V gene. This CDR3 is CASGFKSGRWHYEQYF. In DNA, the CDR3 is TGTGCTAGTGGTTTTAAATCGGGACGGTGGCACTACGAGCAGTACTTC.

This clonotype was detected a few times. Just one base apart from a much larger clone, this may be a read error. The conserved phenylalanine or tryptophan normally closing the CDR3 is absent here, so this likely arose from a read error. The chain uses TRBV18 and TRBJ2-7; D remains ambiguous. Germline V gene lookup returns CDR1 KGHSH and CDR2 LQKENI. This CDR3 is 11 amino acids long. The ends were cut back, 4 bases at V and 5 bases at J, with 6 bases in the middle. The CDR3: CASSRMDEQYL. The CDR3 nucleotides are TGTGCCAGCTCACGGATGGACGAGCAGTACCTC.

In its sample, this clonotype was seen many times. This chain joins TRBV6-2 or TRBV6-3 and TRBJ2-7; D might be TRBD1 or TRBD2, each matching 5 bases. The CDR3 has 13 amino acids. The V and J ends lost 2 bases and 2 bases respectively, with 7 bases between them. Germline CDR1 MNHEY, CDR2 SVGEGT. The CDR3 nucleotides are TGTGCCAGCAGTTACGGGGACGCCTACGAGCAGTACTTC. Its translation: CASSYGDAYEQYF.

This clonotype has a single count. One base away lies a much larger clone, so this may be a sequencing read error. Because it lacks the conserved phenylalanine or tryptophan at the end, this CDR3 is likely a read error. The chain employs TRBV11-1 and TRBJ1-1; D is unclear. Germline CDR1 is SGHAT and CDR2 is FQDESV (reference sequence). V shed 4 bases and J shed 7 bases, with 7 bases lying between them. CDR3 length equals 11 residues. CDR3 DNA: TGTGCCAGCAGCTCCCAGATTGAAGCTTTCTTG. Its protein product is CASSSQIEAFL.

V and J are TRBV28 and TRBJ1-2; D uncertain. This CDR3 is built from 13 residues. Germline V gives CDR1 MDHEN, CDR2 SYDVKM. V lost 5 bases and J lost 10, with 17 bases in between. CDR3 loop: CASSLPRISVYTF. For the CDR3, the DNA is TGTGCCAGCAGTCTCCCGAGGATCAGTGTCTACACCTTC.

This clonotype came up once. The final CDR3 position lacks the conserved phenylalanine or tryptophan, pointing to a likely read error. V is TRBV12-3 or TRBV12-4 and J is TRBJ1-5; D not certain. This CDR3 spans 12 amino acids. Deletions cut 4 bases from V and 7 bases from J, with 8 bases between. The CDR3 DNA follows: TGTGCCAGCAGTTACGGGGAACAGCCCCAGCATGTT. It yields the protein CASSYGEQPQHV.